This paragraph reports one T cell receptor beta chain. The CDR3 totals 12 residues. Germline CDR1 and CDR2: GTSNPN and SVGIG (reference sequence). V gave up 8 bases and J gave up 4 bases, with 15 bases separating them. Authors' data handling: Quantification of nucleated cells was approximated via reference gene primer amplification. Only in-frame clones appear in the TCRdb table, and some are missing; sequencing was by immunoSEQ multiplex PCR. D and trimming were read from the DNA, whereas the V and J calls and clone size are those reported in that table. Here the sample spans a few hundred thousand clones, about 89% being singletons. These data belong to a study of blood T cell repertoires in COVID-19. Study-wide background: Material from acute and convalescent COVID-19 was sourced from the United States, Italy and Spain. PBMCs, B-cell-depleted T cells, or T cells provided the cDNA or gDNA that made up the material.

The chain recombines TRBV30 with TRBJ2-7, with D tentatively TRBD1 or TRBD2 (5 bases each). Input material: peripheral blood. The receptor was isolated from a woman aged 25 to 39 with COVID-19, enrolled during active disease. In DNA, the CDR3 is TGTGCCGGGGGAGTCGAGGGTTACGAGCAGTACTTC. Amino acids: CAGGVEGYEQYF.